What follows is one T cell receptor (beta chain) and its context. Generated by immunoSEQ multiplex PCR, the TCRdb table keeps only in-frame clones and is missing some. The sample carries 350,000 to 400,000 clones, approximately 90% recorded once. Trimming removed 1 base at V and 4 bases at J, with 11 bases between. The CDR3 sequence is 15 residues long. CDR1 SGHVS and CDR2 FNYEAQ come from the germline V gene. These data come from a study of blood T cell repertoires in COVID-19. Study summary: COVID-19 samples from acute and convalescent phases originated in the United States, Italy and Spain.

Participants were aged roughly 18 to 100 years from about 25 US areas. Clinical histories supplied by participants themselves formed the basis of cohort assignment. Recovered participants had two consecutive negative NP/OP PCR tests, healthcare professional clearance, or symptom resolution. This clonotype was obtained from a young woman who had recovered from COVID-19. Source material: PBMCs or T cells enriched from blood (not recorded which). The J gene is TRBJ2-1, the V gene TRBV7-6; no reliable D call. CDR3 protein: CASSLGAEEYNEQFF. In nucleotides, the CDR3 is TGTGCCAGCAGCTTAGGGGCCGAAGAATACAATGAGCAGTTCTTC.